Listed below are T cell receptor beta chains from one sample, sequenced in a study of blood T cell repertoires in COVID-19. The repertoire was sequenced with immunoSEQ multiplex PCR; TCRdb's copy has only in-frame clones and lacks some. Of approximately 8,100 clones listed, under 90% are singletons. Sample: peripheral blood. These TCRs come from a human donor in a cohort sampled during active COVID-19. Each CDR3 is given with its conserved first and last residue. The order of the fields is clone size, J gene, V gene, CDR3 protein. Clone size is given for some rows only: seen once, a few or many times, or a class if the clone is expanded.

>NA|TRBJ1-5|TRBV19
CASSIKGGGQPQHF
>few|TRBJ1-6|TRBV2
CASSAGQSKALHF
>few|TRBJ1-5|TRBV3-1/TRBV3-2
CASTLRGAMNQPQHF
>NA|TRBJ2-1|TRBV14
CASSQVAGIVNEQFF
>NA|TRBJ2-1|TRBV18
CASSPGQIGLAGFYEQFF
>NA|TRBJ2-5|TRBV6-5
CASSRSGAGQETQYF
>few|TRBJ2-3|TRBV5-1
CASSLLLAGGSDTQYF
>NA|TRBJ1-1|TRBV10-2
CASSDTTRNTEAFF
>NA|TRBJ1-1|TRBV18
CASSRQDSNTEAFF
>few|TRBJ1-1|TRBV9
CASRRDRMNTEAFF
>few|TRBJ1-1|TRBV11-2
CASSWDSPYTEAFF
>NA|TRBJ1-5|TRBV6-6
CASSRYDRSNYFYSNQPQHF
>once|TRBJ2-5|TRBV7-2
CASSDRAGGETQYF
>NA|TRBJ2-3|TRBV6-5
CASSSGGRAIDTQYF
>NA|TRBJ1-5|TRBV4-3
CASSQQLLGDNQPQHF
>NA|TRBJ1-1|TRBV5-1
CASRLDRAENTEAFF
>NA|TRBJ2-7|TRBV10-3
CAIAGGAGEPYEQYF
>NA|TRBJ1-1|TRBV30
CAGKNILVRRTEAFF